This T cell receptor beta chain was recorded in a study of T cell responses to AZD1222 COVID-19 vaccine. Broader study findings: Once two AZD1222 doses were given, Spike-specific TCR breadth and depth went up. Clonal diversity was possibly underestimated; the donors were predominantly white British and more often female. Sampled repertoires all dated from after the peak T cell response.

The CDR3 spans 18 residues. CDR1 is ENHRY, CDR2 SYGVKD, per germline. V gave up 0 bases and J gave up 0 bases; unmatched junction bases: 9. Sequencing was performed with immunoSEQ multiplex PCR; in TCRdb, only in-frame clones are kept and a portion is missing. The sample includes around 84,000 clones, more than 70% of them seen just once. A word on this clone: Its antigen is currently unknown.

The chain is built from TRBV10-3 and TRBJ2-3; TRBD2 matches 7 bases. Sample: peripheral blood, taken on day 0 of AZD1222 vaccination. This clonotype was obtained from an adult in good health. CDR3 sequence reads: CAISESGWEGQSTDTQYF. CDR3 bases: TGTGCCATCAGTGAGTCTGGGTGGGAGGGCCAAAGCACAGATACGCAGTATTTT.